These T cell receptor beta chains were read from a single sample in a study of CD8 T cells in ankylosing spondylitis. TCRdb analysed the 5' RACE reads with MiXCR anew, one entry per CDR3 protein. The sample contains 200,000 or so distinct CDR3 sequences, 20% to 30% of which appear only once. Source material: blood, either unsorted or a sorted T cell fraction (not recorded which). Receptors were obtained from a male donor with ankylosing spondylitis or in good health (not recorded which). CDR3s include the opening cysteine and the closing phenylalanine or tryptophan. A D gene is named only where the DNA matches it firmly. Clone size is not always given. Where it is, it says once, few, many or a class for expanded clones.

TRBJ2-7,TRBV4-2,.,.,CASSPRGGLNYEQYF,TGTGCCAGCAGCCCAAGAGGGGGATTAAACTACGAGCAGTACTTC
TRBJ2-7,TRBV29-1,.,few,CSVRGLTDYEQYF,TGCAGCGTCCGTGGGCTCACGGACTACGAGCAGTACTTC
TRBJ2-7,TRBV20-1,.,.,CSARMGHSYEQYF,TGCAGTGCTAGAATGGGACACTCCTACGAGCAGTACTTC
TRBJ2-7,TRBV20-1,.,.,CSATLASVERYF,TGCAGTGCTACCCTAGCGTCCGTCGAGCGGTACTTC
TRBJ1-2,TRBV6-6,.,.,CASSEDVRYTF,TGTGCCAGCAGCGAGGACGTCCGCTACACCTTC
TRBJ2-7,TRBV27,TRBD1,.,CASSVPGQGRSRQYF,TGTGCCAGCAGTGTACCGGGACAGGGGAGGAGTAGGCAGTACTTC
TRBJ2-2,TRBV20-1,.,many,CSAREGDRSGKLFF,TGCAGTGCTAGAGAGGGAGACAGGAGCGGGAAGCTGTTTTTT
TRBJ2-1,TRBV9,.,many,CASSVAGSGNEQFF,TGTGCCAGCAGCGTAGCCGGGAGTGGGAATGAGCAGTTCTTC
TRBJ1-1,TRBV5-1,.,many,CASSPGHQNTEAFF,TGCGCCAGCAGCCCGGGACACCAGAACACTGAAGCTTTCTTT
TRBJ2-5,TRBV11-2,.,many,CASSFVGGQETQYF,TGTGCCAGCAGCTTTGTAGGGGGGCAAGAGACCCAGTACTTC
TRBJ1-6,TRBV7-9,.,many,CASSSRGGYEALHF,TGTGCCAGCAGCTCACGAGGGGGGTATGAGGCCCTCCACTTT
TRBJ2-3,TRBV6-1,TRBD2,many,CASREVTSPGADTQYF,TGTGCCAGCAGAGAAGTGACTAGCCCCGGCGCAGATACGCAGTATTTT
TRBJ2-3,TRBV12-3/TRBV12-4,.,.,CASSSQGRADTQYF,TGTGCCAGCAGTTCACAGGGTAGGGCAGATACGCAGTATTTT
TRBJ2-1,TRBV9,TRBD2,many,CASSKGLAADNEQFF,TGTGCCAGCAGCAAAGGACTAGCGGCTGACAATGAGCAGTTCTTC
TRBJ2-5,TRBV20-1,.,.,CSAGEGPWRETQYF,TGCAGTGCTGGAGAGGGCCCTTGGCGGGAGACCCAGTACTTC
TRBJ1-2,TRBV7-9,.,many,CASSLLFSGYTF,TGTGCCAGCAGCTTATTGTTCAGCGGCTACACCTTC